This T cell receptor (beta chain) was identified in a study of response to subunit inactivated influenza vaccine. MiXCR, applied by TCRdb to the RT-PCR reads, yields one record per CDR3 protein. In the table there are over 450,000 distinct CDR3 sequences, 13% of which are singletons. The V and J ends lost 5 bases and 0 bases respectively, with 14 bases between them. The CDR3 is made up of 16 amino acids. CDR1 MNHNS and CDR2 SASEGT come from the germline V gene. The gene calls are TRBV6-1 and TRBJ2-1; a weak D match, TRBD2 (6 bases). This TCR derives from a man in his fifties or sixties who received an inactivated influenza vaccine. Specimen: PBMCs from blood, collected more than 35 days after vaccination. CDR3: CASSRDSGSSYNEQFF. The DNA of the CDR3 is TGTGCCAGCAGTCGGGATTCCGGGAGCTCCTACAATGAGCAGTTCTTC.